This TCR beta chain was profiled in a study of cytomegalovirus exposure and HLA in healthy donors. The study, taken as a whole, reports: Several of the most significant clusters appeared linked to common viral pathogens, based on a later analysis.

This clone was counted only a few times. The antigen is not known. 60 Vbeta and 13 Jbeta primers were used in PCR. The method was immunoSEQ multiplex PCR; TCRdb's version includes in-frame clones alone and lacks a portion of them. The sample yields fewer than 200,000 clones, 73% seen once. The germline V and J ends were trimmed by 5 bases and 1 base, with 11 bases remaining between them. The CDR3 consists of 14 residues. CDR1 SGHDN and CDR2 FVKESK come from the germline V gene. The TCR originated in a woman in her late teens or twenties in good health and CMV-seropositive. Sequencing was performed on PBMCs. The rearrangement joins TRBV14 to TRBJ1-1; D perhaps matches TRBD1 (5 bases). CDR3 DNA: TGTGCCAGCAGCATAGGACAACCGAACACTGAAGCTTTCTTT. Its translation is CASSIGQPNTEAFF.